This TCR beta chain came from a study of cytomegalovirus exposure and HLA in healthy donors (dated by TCRdb to about 2017). Regarding the research as a whole: An earlier analysis of about 530 of the donors reported under 300 Gb of sequence data and around 110 million unique TCR beta sequences obtained from 180 million or so T cells. An early release that covered some 640 HLA-typed donors contained about 300 gigabases of sequencing data and some 87 million unique TCR sequences. Of the roughly 400 genotyped donors, 80% to 90% were placed in the genetic ancestry cluster associated with self-reported Caucasian donors. The study was designed to test whether signatures of past pathogen exposure could be identified by cataloging public T cell receptors. The T cell repertoires of 550 to 850 subjects were profiled by immunosequencing and related to cytomegalovirus serostatus. Besides the first cohort of approximately 710 subjects, a separate validation cohort made up of over a hundred different subjects was used. To predict cytomegalovirus infection status, the study brought together high-throughput TCR immunosequencing, statistical association of individual TCRs with disease status, and machine learning. A later analysis re-examined previously published TCR beta repertoires from roughly 650 donors and added high-resolution HLA genotyping to investigate patterns of TCR occurrence. In the later analysis, no new phenotypic data were used to find candidate immune exposures; instead, reliance was placed on TCR beta sequences and their occurrence across donors. An earlier analysis of fewer than 700 of the donors applied high-throughput TCR beta sequencing to assess whether each TCR beta V gene segment acted as functional or pseudogenic. Donor age, sex, ethnicity and CMV serostatus were compiled together with the repertoire data. A later genetic analysis used genome-wide SNP genotypes for about 60% of the roughly 670 donors, treating that subset as a discovery cohort. All discovery cohort repertoires had been generated using a single sequencing platform. HLA typing included class I and class II loci at four-digit resolution. Typing coverage differed by locus: A, B, C, DRB1 and DQB1 were typed in roughly 620-630 donors, DQA1 in 522, DPA1 in 600 to 610, and DPB1 in approximately 450. A handful of DR-DQ haplotypes were handled as single units for association and clustering because linkage in the cohort was strong. Among 300 to 500 genotyped donors of the cohort, an average of around 250,000 unique TCR beta nucleotide sequences was sequenced per donor, of which about 18% were non-productive. General findings and caveats noted by the study authors: Assigning TCR associations to individual alleles was difficult when HLA alleles, especially DR and DQ, strongly co-occurred. In a later analysis, HLA-associated TCR beta chains showed more clonal expansion and lower generation probabilities than non-associated chains that were equally common. The sequencing pipeline was judged likely to have produced a cluster of highly shared sequence variants as a technical artifact. A few of the identified cytomegalovirus-associated TCR beta chains were confirmed in vitro to be specific for cytomegalovirus antigens. In a later analysis, TCR association rates were found to vary across HLA loci, with the most associated TCRs seen for DRB1 alleles and the fewest for HLA-C alleles. Most TCR sequences were observed very rarely across donors, whereas some public TCRs were present in many individuals. Several of the top co-occurrence clusters appeared to be linked to parvovirus B19, influenza, CMV and Epstein-Barr virus, according to a later analysis. Because counts were too low, roughly 18 rarely observed V segments, including chromosome 9 orphons, were left out of the earlier analysis of a few hundred of the donors. Cytomegalovirus status was reported to be diagnosed by the classifier with high specificity and sensitivity in both the original and validation cohorts. It was suggested by the authors that the approach could potentially be generalized to other disease states and immunological phenotypes. The study gave a list of 150 to 200 TCR beta chains associated with cytomegalovirus. Presence/absence analyses assumed roughly uniform sequencing depth across donors, an assumption that may not hold. The only immune exposure information available for the cohort was CMV serostatus. Linkage disequilibrium might explain the correlated functional status among segregating V segments, but an unknown experimental factor could not be excluded. A later genetic analysis associated a missense DCLRE1C variant with V-gene and J-gene trimming of TCR beta chains, and an independent cohort replicated the association. A further reported finding was that TCR beta sequences accurately predicted the HLA-A and HLA-B alleles for most subjects in the first cohort. In a later analysis, most CMV-associated TCR beta chains were found to appear HLA-restricted, with HLA associations seemingly driven largely by CMV exposure. In a later genetic analysis, fewer N-insertions in productive TCRs were reported among donors in an Asian-associated ancestry cluster than the roughly 700-donor mean. The cohort was sequenced for TCR beta chains only, and without alpha or paired-chain data the features that could be detected were limited. Because HLA typing was unavailable for some donors at each locus, only the typed subset was used in association tests. Some IMGT-functional V segments, including TRBV6-2 and TRBV6-3, could not be distinguished by the 87-base-pair reads and were therefore excluded. Specific HLA alleles were associated with around 18,000 TCR beta sequences at a false discovery rate of 0.05 in a later analysis. In an earlier analysis of approximately 590 of the donors, most TCR beta V segments appeared in productive rearrangements about 90% or about 30% of the time, broadly matching IMGT annotations.

In total, approximately 610 healthy bone marrow donors made up the cohort. Cohort members were all nominally healthy when sampled, although unrecorded immune exposures were likely present. The donor tested CMV seropositive and was one of the 289 seropositive cohort members. A peripheral blood sample was provided by each donor, and peripheral blood mononuclear cells were used for TCR beta sequencing. The Qiagen DNeasy Blood Extraction Kit was used to extract genomic DNA from the blood cell samples. Including the terminal cysteine and phenylalanine, the CDR3 comprises 14 residues. The only DNA kept is the CDR3, 42 bases in frame from the first base. The junction carries 10 bases between V and J, which are trimmed by 2 bases and 3 bases respectively. The germline V gene encodes CDR1 SEHNR and CDR2 FQNEAQ (reference sequence). A note on this clone: No antigen is known for it. No clone much larger than this one lies a single base away; base qualities are absent.

Library preparation was by the immunoSEQ multiplex PCR assay. The multiplex PCR relied on a mix of 60 forward primers for TCR Vbeta segments and 13 reverse primers for TCR Jbeta segments. The CDR3 region of rearranged TCR beta genes was amplified from genomic DNA with a multiplex PCR assay. Amplified TCR beta libraries were sequenced as 87-base-pair reads on the Illumina HiSeq System. As for the original processing: A later analysis counted about 76 million unique TCR beta chains across the 550 to 700 repertoires, and 9 million to 14 million of these chains were shared by at least two donors. Raw reads were error-corrected and collapsed into unique sequences with a nearest-neighbor algorithm that merged closely related sequences to remove PCR and sequencing errors. To assign V, D and J gene segments, CDR3 sequences were aligned to IMGT reference sequences. For a sequence to be retained, at least a six-nucleotide match to both a V gene segment and a J gene segment was required. Rearrangements were classified as productive when the CDR3 lacked stop codons and remained in frame with V and J, and all other rearrangements were classified as non-productive. CDR3 was defined according to IMGT convention as the region running from the second conserved V-encoded cysteine to the conserved J-encoded phenylalanine. Sequences without an unambiguous match to a single V gene segment were excluded from the earlier analysis of about 640 of the donors. An earlier analysis of around 600 of the donors classified V segments as functional when productive rearrangements were above 56.7% and as segregating when the standard deviation between donors was above 5%. A statistical classification framework was developed to diagnose cytomegalovirus status using the catalog of TCR beta chain sequences. V and J gene assignment, in a later analysis, came from comparing TCR nucleotide sequences with IMGT/GENE-DB human TR gene sequences. In a later analysis, CDR3 sequences and most-parsimonious VDJ recombination scenarios were assigned using the TCRdist pipeline. A later analysis defined each TCR beta chain by its CDR3 amino acid sequence plus V-gene family, and excluded reads lacking a unique V-gene family. In a later analysis, 500 to 650 highly shared, low-generation-probability nucleotide sequences were removed to address suspected cross-contamination and a sequencing artifact. In a later analysis, a clonal expansion index for each public chain was calculated from normalized within-repertoire ranks of inferred template counts. In a later analysis, generation probabilities were computed with a VDJ recombination model fitted to out-of-frame rearrangements, and the resulting probabilities were checked against IGoR. In a later analysis, TCR-TCR, TCR-HLA and TCR-CMV co-occurrence was scored with hypergeometric tests, and a repertoire-size bias correction was applied to TCR pairs. A later analysis estimated false discovery rates by permuting HLA or CMV assignments 20 times. In a later analysis, co-occurring TCRs were grouped with DBSCAN, and TCRdist sequence similarity was added when clustering was performed within HLA-allele-positive subsets. Repertoires with fewer than 30,000 or more than 120,000 public chains, plus five repertoires with anomalous nucleotide sharing, were excluded from co-occurrence clustering. What TCRdb holds here is the immuneACCESS table cut down to in-frame rearrangements. Part of the clones is not present; checked against another copy, under half of the missing clones reflect an unresolved V gene, and the others are unexplained. V, J and clone size are those of that table, while D and trimming were read from the DNA. The table for this sample lists under 200,000 clones; 75% of them were counted only once. The ten largest clones take up around 8.3% of the sample.

Specimen: PBMCs. The chain couples TRBV7-9 to TRBJ1-1, and possibly TRBD1, on 5 matching bases. This clonotype was obtained from a woman aged 40-49 years in good health and CMV-seropositive. The CDR3 has the sequence CASSLTGADTEAFF. The bases read TGTGCCAGCAGCTTAACAGGTGCGGACACTGAAGCTTTCTTT.